This TCR beta chain is drawn from a study of regulatory T cells in long-lasting Graves disease. The CDR3 totals 14 residues. Germline V gene lookup returns CDR1 SNHLY and CDR2 FYNNEI. The sample's time point: persistent/refractory GD, antithyroid drugs over 5 years with positive TRAb. Preparation of the TCR library used RNA extracted from PBMCs. Remarks on this clonotype: The target antigen is unknown. The junction and the germline gene differ at one end; a read error may be behind it.

Study-level results: The study found TRBV28, TRBJ1-2 and TRBJ2-5 favored in persistent disease. Study of thyroid tissue was not done, with only peripheral blood studied.

Assembly of TCR beta libraries relied on iRepertoire HTBI primers together with Arm-PCR of CDR3 regions. TCRdb fed the multiplex PCR reads into MiXCR, producing one record per CDR3 protein. This sample has fewer than 600,000 distinct CDR3 sequences, with approximately 23% found just once. The receptor comes from a female donor with Graves disease. The V and J genes are TRBV2 and TRBJ1-2, with D possibly matching TRBD1 (6 bases). This specimen was peripheral blood mononuclear cells (PBMCs), taken when the disease was refractory, from a patient treated with antithyroid drugs. In DNA, the CDR3 is TGTGCCAGTAGTACGCAGGGGCAAAGCTATGGCTACACTTTC. It specifies CASSTQGQSYGYTF.